Listed below are T cell receptor beta chains from one sample, sequenced in a study of Ad26.COV2.S vaccination and SARS-CoV-2 variants. TCRdb's copy holds only in-frame clones and misses some; the assay was immunoSEQ multiplex PCR. The table includes roughly 410,000 clones, roughly four fifths detected once. The source material was peripheral blood, sampled in a trial of Ad26.COV2.S vaccine versus placebo. Source of these receptors: a person aged 18-65 years who received the Ad26.COV2.S COVID-19 vaccine or a placebo. Both conserved end residues are part of each CDR3. The D gene is left open where the match is weak. Size tells how often a clone was seen (once, few, many) or the class of an expanded clone, and some rows leave it out.

D gene	clone size	V gene	J gene	CDR3 protein	CDR3 DNA
TRBD1	-	TRBV9	TRBJ2-4	CASSPGDSPGDIQYF	TGTGCCAGCAGCCCAGGGGACAGCCCAGGGGACATTCAGTACTTC
TRBD1	-	TRBV9	TRBJ1-2	CASAMGQYGYTF	TGTGCCAGCGCAATGGGACAGTATGGCTACACCTTC
-	-	TRBV5-6	TRBJ2-1	CASAVLLNEQFF	TGTGCCAGCGCCGTCCTCTTGAATGAGCAGTTCTTC
-	-	TRBV7-9	TRBJ1-4	CASRPDRENNEKLFF	TGTGCCAGCAGACCGGACCGAGAAAATAATGAAAAACTGTTTTTT
-	few	TRBV6-6	TRBJ2-2	CASSDTNTGELFF	TGTGCCAGCAGTGACACGAACACCGGGGAGCTGTTTTTT
-	-	TRBV19	TRBJ1-2	CASSPYRDHYGYTF	TGTGCCAGTAGTCCTTACCGGGACCACTATGGCTACACCTTC
TRBD2	-	TRBV24-1	TRBJ2-2	CATSDGLAGAGELFF	TGTGCCACCAGTGATGGACTAGCGGGAGCCGGGGAGCTGTTTTTT
-	-	TRBV18	TRBJ2-3	CASSPVRSTDTQYF	TGTGCCAGCTCACCAGTTCGATCCACAGATACGCAGTATTTT
TRBD2	-	TRBV24-1	TRBJ2-1	CATSDSGTSGSSEQFF	TGTGCCACCAGTGATTCCGGGACTAGCGGGAGTAGTGAGCAGTTCTTC
-	-	TRBV7-9	TRBJ1-2	CASNEDSSNYGYTF	TGTGCCAGCAACGAGGACAGTTCTAACTATGGCTACACCTTC
-	-	TRBV7-9	TRBJ1-1	CASSLEGNTEAFF	TGTGCCAGCAGCTTAGAAGGGAACACTGAAGCTTTCTTT
TRBD1	-	TRBV4-1	TRBJ2-2	CASNYPGGPPNTGELFF	TGCGCCAGCAATTACCCAGGGGGTCCCCCGAACACCGGGGAGCTGTTTTTT
-	-	TRBV19	TRBJ1-4	CASSIRAGATNEKLFF	TGTGCCAGTAGTATACGGGCAGGAGCAACTAATGAAAAACTGTTTTTT
TRBD2	-	TRBV13	TRBJ2-1	CASSLSWEGSYNEQFF	TGTGCCAGCAGCTTATCCTGGGAGGGGTCCTACAATGAGCAGTTCTTC
-	-	TRBV7-7	TRBJ2-3	CASSPQLGGLTDTQYF	TGTGCCAGCAGCCCCCAATTGGGGGGACTCACAGATACGCAGTATTTT
-	-	TRBV7-6	TRBJ2-2	CASSHRGGDPGELFF	TGTGCCAGCAGCCACAGGGGGGGGGATCCCGGGGAGCTGTTTTTT
-	-	TRBV2	TRBJ1-5	CASSDWRSNQPQHF	TGTGCCAGCAGTGATTGGCGGTCCAATCAGCCCCAGCATTTT
-	-	TRBV10-2	TRBJ2-3	CASRDGVRAGTQYF	TGCGCCAGCAGGGATGGGGTACGGGCCGGTACGCAGTATTTT
-	-	TRBV6-5	TRBJ1-1	CASSYGQGRTEAFF	TGTGCCAGCAGTTACGGGCAGGGGAGGACTGAAGCTTTCTTT
TRBD1	-	TRBV11-2	TRBJ2-7	CASSVDRGHEQYF	TGTGCCAGCAGCGTGGACAGGGGACACGAGCAGTACTTC
-	-	TRBV9	TRBJ2-1	CASNPRGSDNEQFF	TGTGCCAGCAACCCTCGGGGCTCGGACAATGAGCAGTTCTTC
-	-	TRBV6-1	TRBJ1-2	CASSEGGSSTF	TGTGCCAGCAGTGAAGGGGGCAGCTCCACCTTC
-	-	TRBV13	TRBJ2-1	CASSFGQSSYNEQFF	TGTGCCAGCAGCTTTGGCCAGAGCTCCTACAATGAGCAGTTCTTC
TRBD2	-	TRBV27	TRBJ2-1	CASSFIAGGPDEQFF	TGTGCCAGCAGTTTTATAGCGGGAGGGCCCGATGAGCAGTTCTTC
TRBD1	-	TRBV6-1	TRBJ1-2	CASSEFLGQGARGYTF	TGTGCCAGCAGTGAGTTTTTGGGACAGGGGGCTCGGGGCTACACCTTC
-	-	TRBV9	TRBJ1-1	CASSVHTVNTEAFF	TGTGCCAGCAGCGTTCATACGGTGAACACTGAAGCTTTCTTT
TRBD1	-	TRBV4-3	TRBJ1-2	CASSQDRGYGYTF	TGCGCCAGCAGCCAAGACAGGGGGTATGGCTACACCTTC
-	once	TRBV5-1	TRBJ2-6	CASSLGHTSGANVLTF	TGCGCCAGCAGCTTGGGACACACTTCTGGGGCCAACGTCCTGACTTTC
TRBD1	-	TRBV6-5	TRBJ1-6	CASSSGQSSYNSPLHF	TGTGCCAGCAGTTCGGGACAGAGCTCCTATAATTCACCCCTCCACTTT
-	-	TRBV6-6	TRBJ2-3	CASSYTSFYTDTQYF	TGTGCCAGCAGTTACACTAGTTTTTACACAGATACGCAGTATTTT
TRBD2	-	TRBV5-1	TRBJ2-2	CASSVTSGGTGELFF	TGCGCCAGCAGCGTGACTAGCGGGGGGACCGGGGAGCTGTTTTTT
-	-	TRBV6-2/TRBV6-3	TRBJ2-1	CASSLTGSSYNEQFF	TGTGCCAGCAGTTTAACAGGGAGCTCCTACAATGAGCAGTTCTTC
-	-	TRBV5-4	TRBJ1-2	CASSLELGAGGYTF	TGTGCCAGCAGCTTGGAGTTGGGGGCCGGTGGCTACACCTTC
TRBD1	-	TRBV30	TRBJ1-2	CALPPGGNYGYTF	TGTGCCCTCCCCCCAGGGGGTAACTATGGCTACACCTTC
-	-	TRBV6-4	TRBJ1-6	CASSETGRSPLHF	TGTGCCAGCAGTGAAACAGGGCGCTCACCCCTCCACTTT
-	-	TRBV10-2	TRBJ1-2	CASSERQGDYTF	TGCGCCAGCAGTGAGCGGCAAGGGGACTACACCTTC
TRBD1	-	TRBV18	TRBJ1-3	CASSLGGRSGNTIYF	TGTGCCAGCTCATTAGGGGGCCGCTCTGGAAACACCATATATTTT
TRBD1	-	TRBV19	TRBJ1-1	CASRPGQGRNTEAFF	TGTGCCAGTAGACCGGGACAGGGGAGGAACACTGAAGCTTTCTTT
-	-	TRBV7-2	TRBJ2-2	CASSPTPYTGELFF	TGTGCCAGCAGCCCGACCCCCTACACCGGGGAGCTGTTTTTT
-	-	TRBV24-1	TRBJ2-1	CATSDPGGLAEQFF	TGTGCCACCAGTGACCCCGGAGGGCTCGCTGAGCAGTTCTTC
-	-	TRBV7-3	TRBJ2-7	CASSGGPLSYEQYF	TGTGCCAGCAGTGGGGGCCCGCTTTCCTACGAGCAGTACTTC
-	-	TRBV30	TRBJ1-3	CAWTKARGLTNTIYF	TGTGCCTGGACCAAGGCTCGGGGACTGACAAACACCATATATTTT
-	-	TRBV6-5	TRBJ2-7	CASSYQKGTSYEQYF	TGTGCCAGCAGTTACCAGAAGGGTACCTCCTACGAGCAGTACTTC
TRBD2	-	TRBV5-1	TRBJ2-3	CASSPSGSTDTQYF	TGCGCCAGCAGCCCTAGCGGGAGCACAGATACGCAGTATTTT
-	-	TRBV3-1/TRBV3-2	TRBJ2-7	CASSLTGTYEQYF	TGTGCCAGCAGCCTCACCGGGACTTACGAGCAGTACTTC
-	-	TRBV4-2	TRBJ2-5	CASSRYSRETQYF	TGTGCCAGCAGCCGCTATTCTAGAGAGACCCAGTACTTC
-	-	TRBV5-6	TRBJ1-4	CASSFRGEGTNEKLFF	TGTGCCAGCAGCTTCCGGGGGGAGGGAACTAATGAAAAACTGTTTTTT
-	-	TRBV6-5	TRBJ1-6	CASSYYTGNSPLHF	TGTGCCAGCAGTTACTACACGGGGAATTCACCCCTCCACTTT
TRBD2	-	TRBV9	TRBJ2-2	CASSVALTSTRWTGELFF	TGTGCCAGCAGCGTAGCCCTGACTAGCACAAGGTGGACCGGGGAGCTGTTTTTT
-	-	TRBV10-3	TRBJ2-1	CAISERGAEQFF	TGTGCCATCAGTGAGAGAGGGGCTGAGCAGTTCTTC